Each of the 31 T cell receptor beta chains below was sequenced from the same sample in a study of control samples from healthy donors and cancer patients. Sequenced by immunoSEQ multiplex PCR; TCRdb stores in-frame clones only, minus some. The data hold 24,000 or so clones, with just over 90% observed a single time. The specimen sequenced was PBMCs. Source of these receptors: a man between 45 and 60 years old with lung cancer.

The chain couples TRBV9 to TRBJ2-1; D is possibly TRBD1 or TRBD2 (5 bases each). Trimming pared 0 bases from V and 15 bases from J, leaving 19 bases between. Germline CDR1 SGDLS, CDR2 YYNGEE. The CDR3 runs to 14 residues. CDR3 protein: CASSVGGSPAGSFF. The DNA of the CDR3 is TGTGCCAGCAGCGTAGGTGGGAGTCCGGCAGGGTCGTTCTTC.

This clone was seen a single time. The chain carries TRBV18 and TRBJ1-4, with 10 positions matching TRBD1. Germline V gene lookup returns CDR1 KGHSH and CDR2 LQKENI. V shed 0 bases, J shed 8 bases, and the junction held 6 bases outside the gene matches. The CDR3 has 16 amino acids. CDR3 residues: CASSPPSGQGREKLFF. The CDR3 DNA reads TGTGCCAGCTCACCACCGTCGGGACAGGGGCGGGAAAAACTGTTTTTT.

The chain uses TRBV2 and TRBJ2-7; tentative D call: TRBD1 (5 bases). The CDR3 is 13 amino acids. The germline V gene has CDR1 SNHLY and CDR2 FYNNEI. V was cut by 5 bases and J by 7 bases, with 15 bases left in between. CDR3 amino acids: CASSRGQVKEQYF. In DNA form, the CDR3 reads TGTGCCAGCAGTAGGGGCCAGGTGAAGGAGCAGTACTTC. Full variable domain (outside the CDR3, taken from reference TRBV2 and TRBJ2-7): EPEVTQTPSHQVTQMGQEVILRCVPISNHLYFYWYRQILGQKVEFLVSFYNNEISEKSEIFDDQFSVERPDGSNFTLKIRSTKLEDSAMYFCASSRGQVKEQYFGPGTRLTVT.

The chain carries TRBV7-3 and TRBJ2-3; TRBD2 is a possible D gene (5 bases). V lost 5 bases, J lost 0 bases, and 12 bases lay in between. CDR1 and CDR2 (germline): SGHTA, FQGTGA. The CDR3 sequence is 15 residues long. CDR3 sequence reads: CASSPTDWSTDTQYF. The DNA for the CDR3 is TGTGCCAGCAGCCCAACGGACTGGAGCACAGATACGCAGTATTTT.

This chain links TRBV2 with TRBJ1-6; 11 positions match TRBD1. Unmatched junction bases numbered 4, after V lost 8 bases and J lost 10 bases. This CDR3 is 13 amino acids long. In germline, CDR1 is SNHLY, CDR2 FYNNEI. CDR3 in amino acids: CASGGQGGSPLHF. The CDR3 bases are TGTGCCAGCGGGGGACAGGGGGGATCACCCCTCCACTTT.

This chain joins TRBV3-1 (or the pseudogene TRBV3-2) and TRBJ1-4; a weak D match, TRBD1 (5 bases). The CDR3 runs to 15 residues. Germline CDR1 and CDR2: LGHDT and YNNKEL (reference sequence). V lost 5 bases and J lost 8, with 18 bases in between. The CDR3 here is CASSGVDRGREKLFF. The CDR3 DNA sequence: TGTGCCAGCAGCGGGGTTGACCGGGGGAGGGAAAAACTGTTTTTT.

Concerning this clone: The same CDR3 is also encoded by other DNA sequences in this sample. The J gene is TRBJ1-2, the V gene TRBV5-1; TRBD1 agrees at 12 bases. V lost 5 bases and J lost 2; bases outside the gene matches: 4. CDR1 SGHRS and CDR2 YFSETQ come from the germline V gene. The CDR3 runs 15 residues. In DNA form, the CDR3 reads TGCGCCAGCAGTCCGGGACAGGGGGCGAACTATGGCTACACCTTC. Translated: CASSPGQGANYGYTF. The full variable domain, completed using reference TRBV5-1 and TRBJ1-2, is KAGVTQTPRYLIKTRGQQVTLSCSPISGHRSVSWYQQTPGQGLQFLFEYFSETQRNKGNFPGRFSGRQFSNSRSEMNVSTLELGDSALYLCASSPGQGANYGYTFGSGTRLTVV.

The J gene is TRBJ2-7, the V gene TRBV11-2; 7 bases fit TRBD2. The CDR3 covers 14 residues. V trimming: 4 bases; J trimming: 4 bases; junction bases outside the gene matches: 7. The germline V gene has CDR1 SGHAT and CDR2 FQNNGV. The CDR3 DNA reads as TGTGCCAGCAGCTCCACTATCGGGGGGTACGAGCAGTACTTC. Translated: CASSSTIGGYEQYF.

The chain links TRBV5-1 to TRBJ1-1; D may be TRBD1 (6 bases). Germline assignment: CDR1 SGHRS and CDR2 YFSETQ. CDR3 length equals 11 residues. Deletions cut 0 bases from V and 11 bases from J, with 8 bases between. The CDR3 sequence is CASSLDRVAFF. The DNA for the CDR3 is TGCGCCAGCAGCTTGGACAGGGTCGCTTTCTTT.

About this clone itself: The identical CDR3 is also encoded by other nucleotide sequences in the sample. The J gene is TRBJ2-5, the V gene TRBV7-9, with no clear D. Germline V gives CDR1 SEHNR, CDR2 FQNEAQ (reference sequence). The V and J ends lost 6 bases and 1 base respectively, with 3 bases between them. The CDR3 extends over 11 amino acids. CDR3 bases: TGTGCCAGCAGGCTCCAAGAGACCCAGTACTTC. It specifies CASRLQETQYF.

With respect to this clone: Other nucleotide sequences in the sample specify the same CDR3. This chain's CDR3 is CASSPPSARTDTQYF. CDR3 in DNA: TGTGCCAGCTCACCACCGAGTGCCCGCACAGATACGCAGTATTTT. The chain links TRBV18 to TRBJ2-3; D unresolved. Germline assignment: CDR1 KGHSH and CDR2 LQKENI. CDR3 length equals 15 residues. Deletions cut 0 bases from V and 1 base from J, with 8 bases between.

The rearrangement joins TRBV28 to TRBJ1-1; 7 nucleotides agree with TRBD1. J lost 5 bases, V lost 7 bases, and 10 bases had no gene match. Germline V gene sequence: CDR1 MDHEN, CDR2 SYDVKM. This CDR3 spans 14 amino acids. This chain's CDR3 is CASILTGISTEAFF. The DNA for the CDR3 is TGTGCCAGCATTTTGACAGGGATTAGTACTGAAGCTTTCTTT.

This chain links TRBV11-2 with TRBJ2-7; D is possibly TRBD1 or TRBD2 (5 bases each). There are 15 residues in the CDR3. Trimming took off 5 bases at V and 0 bases at J, with 14 bases between the two ends. Germline CDR1 reads SGHAT; CDR2 reads FQNNGV. The CDR3 protein is CASSPGPDTSYEQYF. CDR3 sequence (DNA): TGTGCCAGCAGCCCGGGGCCGGACACCTCCTACGAGCAGTACTTC.

The J gene is TRBJ2-1, the V gene TRBV6-5, with TRBD2 matching 7 bases. V trimming: 0 bases; J trimming: 8 bases; junction bases outside the gene matches: 10. Germline V gene lookup returns CDR1 MNHEY and CDR2 SVGAGI. CDR3 length equals 16 residues. Written as DNA, the CDR3 is TGTGCCAGCAGTTACTCGCTCAGCGGGGTGGGGGATGAGCAGTTCTTC. Its translation is CASSYSLSGVGDEQFF.

The CDR3 nucleotides are TGTGCCAGCACAGGCAGGACGACCTACGAGCAGTACTTC. Translation gives CASTGRTTYEQYF. The chain has TRBV2 and TRBJ2-7, with D hard to call. Trimming took off 7 bases at V and 2 bases at J, with 12 bases between the two ends. CDR3 length: 13 residues. Germline-derived CDR1 and CDR2 are SNHLY and FYNNEI.

V and J are TRBV7-9 and TRBJ1-6, with D possibly TRBD1 on 5 matching bases. The CDR3 spans 13 residues. Trimming pared 1 base from V and 11 bases from J, leaving 9 bases between. Germline V lookup: CDR1 SEHNR, CDR2 FQNEAQ (reference sequence). The chain's CDR3 is CASSLVLGAPLHF. The CDR3 DNA follows: TGTGCCAGCAGCTTAGTTCTGGGGGCACCCCTCCACTTT.

The chain joins TRBV28 to TRBJ2-5; 9 bases are shared with TRBD1. CDR1 MDHEN and CDR2 SYDVKM come from the germline V gene. This CDR3 contains 14 residues. The ends lost 6 bases at V and 10 bases at J; junction bases unmatched: 12. DNA for the CDR3: TGTGCCAGCAGCCAGACGGGTACAGGGGGCGTCCAGTACTTC. It encodes CASSQTGTGGVQYF.

This clone was counted once. The V gene is TRBV7-9, the J gene TRBJ1-3, with D unclear. Germline values: CDR1 SEHNR, CDR2 FQNEAQ (reference sequence). This CDR3 region has 15 residues. V shed 1 base and J shed 0 bases, with 7 bases lying between them. CDR3 bases: TGTGCCAGCAGCTTAGGACGGTACTCTGGAAACACCATATATTTT. It encodes CASSLGRYSGNTIYF.

The J gene is TRBJ2-7, the V gene TRBV7-9, with TRBD1 matching 9 bases. Germline assignment: CDR1 SEHNR and CDR2 FQNEAQ (reference sequence). The CDR3 has 15 amino acids. V lost 2 bases and J lost 2; bases outside the gene matches: 4. The CDR3 loop reads CASSLMTGGAYEQYF. CDR3 bases: TGTGCCAGCAGCTTAATGACAGGGGGGGCCTACGAGCAGTACTTC.

The gene calls are TRBV3-1 (or the pseudogene TRBV3-2) and TRBJ2-3, with D hard to call. CDR1 and CDR2 from the germline V gene are LGHDT and YNNKEL (reference sequence). CDR3 size: 14 residues. Trimming stripped 2 bases from V and 5 bases from J, with 11 bases between. Here the CDR3 reads CASSQSSSEDTQYF. In nucleotides, the CDR3 is TGTGCCAGCAGCCAAAGTTCGTCGGAAGATACGCAGTATTTT.

The V call is TRBV3-1 (or the pseudogene TRBV3-2), the J call TRBJ1-4; D gene ambiguous. Germline-derived CDR1 and CDR2 are LGHDT and YNNKEL (reference sequence). CDR3 length equals 17 residues. V lost 6 bases and J 4 bases, leaving 21 bases between the germline ends. The CDR3 region is CASSTGPRIGYNEKLFF. Here the CDR3 DNA reads TGTGCCAGCAGTACCGGACCCCGGATCGGGTATAATGAAAAACTGTTTTTT.

This rearrangement joins TRBV7-2 to TRBJ2-1, with D possibly being TRBD2 (7 bases). Germline V gene lookup returns CDR1 SGHTA and CDR2 FQGNSA. The V and J ends lost 4 bases and 6 bases respectively, with 13 bases between them. The CDR3 is 14 residues long. The CDR3 nucleotides are TGTGCCAGCAGCTCTCGCGGGGGCAGCAATGAGCAGTTCTTC. It yields the protein CASSSRGGSNEQFF.

This chain uses TRBV30 with TRBJ1-6; D is uncertain. Germline assignment: CDR1 GTSNPN and CDR2 SVGIG (reference sequence). The CDR3 contains 17 residues. V shed 2 bases and J shed 0 bases, with 14 bases lying between them. The CDR3 sequence is CAWSTETLSSYNSPLHF. DNA of the CDR3: TGTGCCTGGAGTACGGAAACCCTAAGCTCCTATAATTCACCCCTCCACTTT.

The J gene is TRBJ2-2, the V gene TRBV9, with TRBD2 identical over 7 bases. Germline loops: CDR1 SGDLS, CDR2 YYNGEE. Losses at the gene ends were 2 bases for V and 2 bases for J; bases not matched to a gene: 15. The length of the CDR3 is 19 residues. CDR3: CASSVFSLSGGLNTGELFF. CDR3 coding DNA: TGTGCCAGCAGCGTTTTTAGTCTCTCGGGGGGTTTAAACACCGGGGAGCTGTTTTTT.

J is TRBJ1-1 and V is TRBV18; TRBD1 is a possible D gene (5 bases). Trimming stripped 3 bases from V and 2 bases from J, with 16 bases between. The V gene's germline CDR1 is KGHSH and CDR2 LQKENI. This CDR3 is 16 amino acids long. The DNA for the CDR3 is TGTGCCAGCTCACCCGCACAGGACCTTGTTAACACTGAAGCTTTCTTT. This sequence encodes CASSPAQDLVNTEAFF.

Comments on this clone: One end of the junction is discordant with germline, which a read error may explain. The chain couples TRBV7-7 to TRBJ2-5; 7 bases map to TRBD1. CDR3 length: 13 residues. From germline, CDR1 is SSHAT and CDR2 FNYEAQ (reference sequence). The CDR3 loop is CASSSQGDETQYF. DNA for the CDR3: TGTGCTAGCAGCTCTCAGGGGGATGAGACCCAGTACTTC. Using reference TRBV7-7 and TRBJ2-5 for the parts outside the CDR3, the full variable domain is GAGVSQSPRYKVTKRGQDVTLRCDPISSHATLYWYQQALGQGPEFLTYFNYEAQPDKSGLPSDRFSAERPEGSISTLTIQRTEQRDSAMYRCASSSQGDETQYFGPGTRLLVL.

The chain uses TRBV6-2 or TRBV6-3 and TRBJ1-1, with 7 nucleotides matching TRBD1. The CDR3 is 13 residues long. V lost 4 bases to trimming and J lost 1 base; unmatched junction nucleotides: 0. Germline CDR1 and CDR2: MNHEY and SVGEGT. CDR3 region: CASSWTGNTEAFF. The CDR3 DNA follows: TGTGCCAGCAGTTGGACAGGGAACACTGAAGCTTTCTTT.

This clone was recorded only once. The chain combines TRBV12-3 or TRBV12-4 with TRBJ1-5; D is ambiguous. CDR3 length: 13 amino acids. Trimming pared 6 bases from V and 15 bases from J, leaving 21 bases between. The CDR3 DNA follows: TGTGCCAGCAGAGACCCGCAGGTCGGCTGCTGGCATTTT. This translates into CASRDPQVGCWHF.

The rearrangement links TRBV19 to TRBJ2-2; D is unclear. Trimming stripped 4 bases from V and 3 bases from J, with 9 bases between. Germline V CDR1 and CDR2: LNHDA, SQIVND (reference sequence). The CDR3 has 14 amino acids. This CDR3 is CASSTLGHTGELFF. Written as DNA, the CDR3 is TGTGCCAGTAGTACCCTCGGACACACCGGGGAGCTGTTTTTT.

The chain combines TRBV29-1 with TRBJ1-1; 7 positions agree with TRBD1. This CDR3 has 13 amino acids. CDR1 and CDR2 from the germline V gene are SQVTM and ANQGSEA. J lost 4 bases, V lost 4 bases, and 6 bases had no gene match. CDR3 nucleotide sequence: TGCAGCGTTGTCGCTTCAGGGGGCACTGAAGCTTTCTTT. It codes for CSVVASGGTEAFF.

The gene calls are TRBV10-3 and TRBJ1-1; TRBD1 matches at 9 bases. The CDR3 length is 14 residues. The germline V gene has CDR1 ENHRY and CDR2 SYGVKD. Trimming removed 3 bases from V and 5 bases from J; junction bases left unmatched: 4. The CDR3 here is CAISEGDRDTEAFF. CDR3 coding DNA: TGTGCCATCAGTGAAGGGGACAGGGATACTGAAGCTTTCTTT.